A selection of T cell receptor beta chains follows, all from one sample in a study of shared clonotypes between healthy human individuals. The data were produced by immunoSEQ multiplex PCR, yet TCRdb's version contains in-frame clones alone and is incomplete. The profile shows about 800,000 clones, around 96% of them singletons. Sequences were obtained from naive CD8+ T cells sorted from blood. The origin of the receptors is a man aged 25 to 40 in good health. Both conserved end residues are part of each CDR3. The D gene is left open where the match is weak. Only some rows state a clone size, as once, few, many or a class for expanded clones.

v_call: TRBV19; clone_size: NA; d_call: TRBD1; j_call: TRBJ2-3; cdr3_nt: TGTGCCAGTAGTATTCGTCACAGGGGAACAGATACGCAGTATTTT; cdr3_aa: CASSIRHRGTDTQYF
v_call: TRBV5-4; clone_size: NA; d_call: TRBD2; j_call: TRBJ2-3; cdr3_nt: TGTGCCAGCAGGGCTAGCGGGGGCACAGATACGCAGTATTTT; cdr3_aa: CASRASGGTDTQYF
v_call: TRBV10-1; clone_size: NA; d_call: NA; j_call: TRBJ2-2; cdr3_nt: TGCGCCAGCAGTGAAGGTTCGTGGTCCGGGGAGCTGTTTTTT; cdr3_aa: CASSEGSWSGELFF
v_call: TRBV7-9; clone_size: NA; d_call: NA; j_call: TRBJ2-5; cdr3_nt: TGTGCCAGCAGCTTTGGAGAGACCCAGTACTTC; cdr3_aa: CASSFGETQYF
v_call: TRBV5-6; clone_size: NA; d_call: NA; j_call: TRBJ2-7; cdr3_nt: TGTGCCAGCAGCTTGACGGGACTGCCCTCCTACGAGCAGTACTTC; cdr3_aa: CASSLTGLPSYEQYF
v_call: TRBV28; clone_size: NA; d_call: TRBD2; j_call: TRBJ2-1; cdr3_nt: TGTGCCAGCAGTTTAACTCGGCGGCTAGCGGGGACCAAGAGCTCCTACAATGAGCAGTTCTTC; cdr3_aa: CASSLTRRLAGTKSSYNEQFF
v_call: TRBV7-2; clone_size: NA; d_call: TRBD1; j_call: TRBJ2-3; cdr3_nt: TGTGCCAGCAGCTATCTGTCCCGGGACAGGGTCCAGAGCACAGATACGCAGTATTTT; cdr3_aa: CASSYLSRDRVQSTDTQYF
v_call: TRBV6-1; clone_size: NA; d_call: NA; j_call: TRBJ2-7; cdr3_nt: TGTGCCAGCGGGGTTAGAGCCTACGAGCAGTACTTC; cdr3_aa: CASGVRAYEQYF
v_call: TRBV11-2; clone_size: NA; d_call: TRBD2; j_call: TRBJ2-7; cdr3_nt: TGTGCCAGCAGCTTACGACTAGCGGGGATCTACGAGCAGTACTTC; cdr3_aa: CASSLRLAGIYEQYF
v_call: TRBV7-8; clone_size: NA; d_call: NA; j_call: TRBJ2-7; cdr3_nt: TGTGCCAGCAGCTTACGTGTGGGAAACTACGAGCAGTACTTC; cdr3_aa: CASSLRVGNYEQYF
v_call: TRBV7-9; clone_size: NA; d_call: NA; j_call: TRBJ1-3; cdr3_nt: TGTGCCAGCAGCTTAGCAGGCTCCTACTCTGGAAACACCATATATTTT; cdr3_aa: CASSLAGSYSGNTIYF
v_call: TRBV9; clone_size: once; d_call: NA; j_call: TRBJ2-5; cdr3_nt: TGTGCCAGCAGCGTAGAGGACTTTAGCCAAGAGACCCAGTACTTC; cdr3_aa: CASSVEDFSQETQYF
v_call: TRBV7-6; clone_size: NA; d_call: NA; j_call: TRBJ2-7; cdr3_nt: TGTGCCAGCAGCTTATCATGGGGGGTCTACGAGCAGTACTTC; cdr3_aa: CASSLSWGVYEQYF
v_call: TRBV4-2; clone_size: NA; d_call: NA; j_call: TRBJ2-7; cdr3_nt: TGTGCCAGCAGCCAATATCAGGCTAGCTCCTACGAGCAGTACTTC; cdr3_aa: CASSQYQASSYEQYF
v_call: TRBV7-9; clone_size: NA; d_call: TRBD2; j_call: TRBJ2-5; cdr3_nt: TGTGCCAGCAGCTTACTTACTAGCGGGAGGGCGGTTCAAGAGACCCAGTACTTC; cdr3_aa: CASSLLTSGRAVQETQYF
v_call: TRBV13; clone_size: NA; d_call: NA; j_call: TRBJ2-5; cdr3_nt: TGTGCCAGCAGCGGATGGCCGGACCAAGAGACCCAGTACTTC; cdr3_aa: CASSGWPDQETQYF
v_call: TRBV14; clone_size: NA; d_call: NA; j_call: TRBJ2-7; cdr3_nt: TGTGCCAGCAGCCAAGTTATTAGCGGCGTGTACGAGCAGTACTTC; cdr3_aa: CASSQVISGVYEQYF
v_call: TRBV11-2; clone_size: NA; d_call: NA; j_call: TRBJ2-7; cdr3_nt: TGTGCCAGCAGCTTAGAAGAGGGTTACGAGCAGTACTTC; cdr3_aa: CASSLEEGYEQYF
v_call: TRBV6-6; clone_size: NA; d_call: NA; j_call: TRBJ2-1; cdr3_nt: TGTGCCAGCAGTTACCGGACGGGTTCCTACAATGAGCAGTTCTTC; cdr3_aa: CASSYRTGSYNEQFF
v_call: TRBV6-5; clone_size: NA; d_call: TRBD1; j_call: TRBJ2-2; cdr3_nt: TGTGCCAGCAGTTACTCACAGGGGATGAACACCGGGGAGCTGTTTTTT; cdr3_aa: CASSYSQGMNTGELFF
v_call: TRBV10-3; clone_size: NA; d_call: TRBD1; j_call: TRBJ2-2; cdr3_nt: TGTGCCATCGGCGCTCCGGGACAGGGTTTAACCGGGGAGCTGTTTTTT; cdr3_aa: CAIGAPGQGLTGELFF
v_call: TRBV27; clone_size: NA; d_call: TRBD1; j_call: TRBJ1-5; cdr3_nt: TGTGCCAGCAGTCCCTGGGACAGTAATCAGCCCCAGCATTTT; cdr3_aa: CASSPWDSNQPQHF
v_call: TRBV2; clone_size: NA; d_call: NA; j_call: TRBJ2-7; cdr3_nt: TGTGCCAGCAGTGAAGGGTCCCACGAGCAGTACTTC; cdr3_aa: CASSEGSHEQYF
v_call: TRBV5-6; clone_size: NA; d_call: TRBD1; j_call: TRBJ2-1; cdr3_nt: TGTGCCAGCGCTTCAGGGGGCGGTTCGTTTAGCAATGAGCAGTTCTTC; cdr3_aa: CASASGGGSFSNEQFF
v_call: TRBV6-5; clone_size: NA; d_call: NA; j_call: TRBJ2-5; cdr3_nt: TGTGCCAGCAGTTATAACCCCCAAGAGACCCAGTACTTC; cdr3_aa: CASSYNPQETQYF
v_call: TRBV11-3; clone_size: NA; d_call: TRBD2; j_call: TRBJ2-1; cdr3_nt: TGTGCCAGCAGTGCACGGGAGGGAGTAAAATACAATGAGCAGTTCTTC; cdr3_aa: CASSAREGVKYNEQFF
v_call: TRBV28; clone_size: NA; d_call: NA; j_call: TRBJ2-7; cdr3_nt: TGTGCCAGCAGACACCCGGTGGACGAAACCTACGAGCAGTACTTC; cdr3_aa: CASRHPVDETYEQYF
v_call: TRBV28; clone_size: NA; d_call: TRBD2; j_call: TRBJ2-7; cdr3_nt: TGTGCCAGCCGGGGCGGGAGCGGTTCCTACGAGCAGTACTTC; cdr3_aa: CASRGGSGSYEQYF
v_call: TRBV7-3; clone_size: NA; d_call: TRBD2; j_call: TRBJ2-7; cdr3_nt: TGTGCCAGCAGCTTAGACCCAGGGACTAGCGGGTACGAGCAGTACTTC; cdr3_aa: CASSLDPGTSGYEQYF
v_call: TRBV9; clone_size: NA; d_call: TRBD1; j_call: TRBJ2-7; cdr3_nt: TGTGCCAGCAGCGACCGACCGGGACAGAGTACCTACGAGCAGTACTTC; cdr3_aa: CASSDRPGQSTYEQYF
v_call: TRBV6-6; clone_size: NA; d_call: NA; j_call: TRBJ2-7; cdr3_nt: TGTGCCAGCAAAGGGGACCCCCCCAGCTACGAGCAGTACTTC; cdr3_aa: CASKGDPPSYEQYF
v_call: TRBV10-1; clone_size: NA; d_call: TRBD1; j_call: TRBJ2-1; cdr3_nt: TGCGCCAGCAGTGAAGTTTCGAGGGGGCAGCAGTTCTTC; cdr3_aa: CASSEVSRGQQFF
v_call: TRBV5-4; clone_size: NA; d_call: TRBD2; j_call: TRBJ2-7; cdr3_nt: TGTGCCAGCAGCGGGACCGTCAGAGCGGGAGTTTCCTACGAGCAGTACTTC; cdr3_aa: CASSGTVRAGVSYEQYF
v_call: TRBV5-8; clone_size: NA; d_call: TRBD2; j_call: TRBJ2-2; cdr3_nt: TGTGCCAGCAGCTTCGGGACTAGGCGAACCGGGGAGCTGTTTTTT; cdr3_aa: CASSFGTRRTGELFF